One sample yielded the 29 T cell receptor beta chains listed below, sequenced in a study of cytomegalovirus exposure and HLA in healthy donors. The PCR ran on 60 Vbeta and 13 Jbeta primers. The repertoire was sequenced with immunoSEQ multiplex PCR; TCRdb's copy has only in-frame clones and lacks some. The sample holds some 110,000 clones, 9.5% to 13% seen once. Sequencing was performed on PBMCs. The receptors derive from a man between 35 and 55 years old in good health and CMV-seropositive.

The CDR3 loop is CASSFMVERDYEQYF. CDR3 coding DNA: TGTGCCAGCAGCTTCATGGTAGAGCGGGACTACGAGCAGTACTTC. The chain is built from TRBV5-4 and TRBJ2-7, with 7 bases identical to TRBD2. This CDR3 comprises 15 residues. Germline CDR1 and CDR2: SGHNT and YYREEE (reference sequence). V was clipped by 2 bases and J by 3 bases; unmatched bases: 8.

The genes are TRBV2 and TRBJ1-6; TRBD1 aligns across 10 bases. With V trimmed by 2 bases and J by 10 bases, 8 bases remained unmatched. The length of the CDR3 is 16 residues. The germline CDR1 and CDR2 sequences are SNHLY and FYNNEI. In DNA form, the CDR3 reads TGTGCCAGCAGTGAATCCTTGACAGGGGGCGGGTCACCCCTCCACTTT. It codes for CASSESLTGGGSPLHF. The variable domain in full, with the rest retrieved from reference TRBV2 and TRBJ1-6, is EPEVTQTPSHQVTQMGQEVILRCVPISNHLYFYWYRQILGQKVEFLVSFYNNEISEKSEIFDDQFSVERPDGSNFTLKIRSTKLEDSAMYFCASSESLTGGGSPLHFGNGTRLTVT.

DNA for the CDR3: TGTGCCAGCAGCAGGACAGGGGGCCAGTCACCCCTCCACTTT. It encodes CASSRTGGQSPLHF. The V gene is TRBV2, the J gene TRBJ1-6, with 11 nucleotides matching TRBD1. Germline V gene sequence: CDR1 SNHLY, CDR2 FYNNEI. V lost 6 bases and J lost 10; bases outside the gene matches: 5. The CDR3 sequence is 14 residues long.

This clone occurred once. The rearrangement uses TRBV7-2 and TRBJ2-5, with no clear D. V lost 0 bases and J lost 5, with 10 bases in between. In germline, CDR1 is SGHTA, CDR2 FQGNSA. This CDR3 is 14 amino acids long. The CDR3 nucleotides are TGTGCCAGCAGCTTAGCGCCCAGTTGGGAGACCCAGTACTTC. It is translated as CASSLAPSWETQYF. The entire variable domain, with the rest obtained from reference TRBV7-2 and TRBJ2-5, is as follows: GAGVSQSPSNKVTEKGKDVELRCDPISGHTALYWYRQSLGQGLEFLIYFQGNSAPDKSGLPSDRFSAERTGGSVSTLTIQRTQQEDSAVYLCASSLAPSWETQYFGPGTRLLVL.

This clone turned up a few times. This chain links TRBV9 with TRBJ2-5, with 10 bases fitting TRBD1. The CDR3 loop spans 15 amino acids. V trimming: 4 bases; J trimming: 3 bases; junction bases outside the gene matches: 6. Germline loops: CDR1 SGDLS, CDR2 YYNGEE. The CDR3 DNA follows: TGTGCCAGCAGCCCCAGACAGGGGGCCGAAGAGACCCAGTACTTC. This sequence encodes CASSPRQGAEETQYF.

This clone was counted a few times. The rearrangement joins TRBV5-4 to TRBJ2-7, with D possibly matching TRBD2 (6 bases). Trimming pared 4 bases from V and 0 bases from J, leaving 20 bases between. The CDR3 consists of 17 residues. The germline CDR1 and CDR2 sequences are SGHNT and YYREEE (reference sequence). The chain's CDR3 is CASSIKSGLSSSYEQYF. The CDR3 DNA follows: TGTGCCAGCAGCATAAAATCGGGACTCTCGAGCTCCTACGAGCAGTACTTC.

The chain combines TRBV6-6 with TRBJ1-3, with TRBD1 matching 7 bases. The V and J ends lost 2 bases and 0 bases, in that order; junction bases with no gene match: 4. Germline V gene lookup returns CDR1 MNHNY and CDR2 SVGAGI (reference sequence). The CDR3 consists of 16 residues. In DNA, the CDR3 is TGTGCCAGCAGTTACCCCACAGGGGACTCTGGAAACACCATATATTTT. It codes for CASSYPTGDSGNTIYF.

This clone was observed a few times. V usage is TRBV5-4 and J usage is TRBJ2-1; 12 nucleotides align to TRBD2. After removal of 4 bases from V and 6 bases from J, the junction contained 2 bases not matched to a gene. CDR1 SGHNT and CDR2 YYREEE come from the germline V gene (reference sequence). This CDR3 has 14 residues. The CDR3 DNA reads as TGTGCCAGCAGCCGACTAGCGGGAGTCAATGAGCAGTTCTTC. Amino acids: CASSRLAGVNEQFF. Complete variable domain (other parts from reference TRBV5-4 and TRBJ2-1): ETGVTQSPTHLIKTRGQQVTLRCSSQSGHNTVSWYQQALGQGPQFIFQYYREEENGRGNFPPRFSGLQFPNYSSELNVNALELDDSALYLCASSRLAGVNEQFFGPGTRLTVL.

This clone was seen a few times. V gene TRBV27 combines with J gene TRBJ2-1; 8 nucleotides align to TRBD1. With 10 bases clipped from V and 6 bases from J, the junction kept 2 bases outside the gene matches. Germline-derived CDR1 and CDR2 are MNHEY and SMNVEV (reference sequence). The CDR3 is 11 amino acids. The CDR3 sequence is CATRGLNEQFF. The CDR3 nucleotides are TGTGCCACCAGGGGGCTCAATGAGCAGTTCTTC.

This clone was picked up a small number of times. The V and J genes are TRBV4-2 and TRBJ2-7; 7 positions agree with TRBD2. Per the germline V gene, CDR1 is LGHNA and CDR2 is YNFKEQ. The CDR3 is made up of 17 amino acids. The ends lost 0 bases at V and 2 bases at J; junction bases unmatched: 10. The CDR3 coding sequence is TGTGCCAGCAGCCAAGATATAATGGGACTACTCACCTACGAGCAGTACTTC. Its translation: CASSQDIMGLLTYEQYF.

The genes are TRBV30 and TRBJ2-2, with 9 bases aligning to TRBD1. The germline V gene has CDR1 GTSNPN and CDR2 SVGIG (reference sequence). This CDR3 is 16 amino acids long. J lost 5 bases, V lost 0 bases, and 7 bases had no gene match. In DNA, the CDR3 is TGTGCCTGGAGTGTACTGGGGACAGGGATAACCGGGGAGCTGTTTTTT. Translating gives CAWSVLGTGITGELFF.

CDR3 in amino acids: CASSLERGEFF. In DNA, the CDR3 is TGTGCCAGCAGCTTAGAACGAGGAGAGTTCTTC. This chain uses TRBV7-9 with TRBJ2-1; D uncertain. CDR1 and CDR2 from the germline V gene are SEHNR and FQNEAQ (reference sequence). The V and J ends lost 1 base and 14 bases respectively, with 9 bases between them. The CDR3 covers 11 residues.

This clone was seen a handful of times. The genes are TRBV28 and TRBJ2-3, with 16 bases matching TRBD2. V was clipped by 5 bases and J by 2 bases; unmatched bases: 13. CDR3 length: 20 amino acids. CDR1 MDHEN and CDR2 SYDVKM come from the germline V gene. The CDR3 DNA sequence: TGTGCCAGCAGTCCGCGTATCGGGACTAGCGGGAGGGCCCCCACAGATACGCAGTATTTT. Translation gives CASSPRIGTSGRAPTDTQYF.

This clone was seen more than once but under ten times. The V gene is TRBV7-9, the J gene TRBJ2-7, with 10 bases identical to TRBD2. This CDR3 is built from 14 residues. V shed 3 bases, J shed 4 bases, and the junction held 3 bases outside the gene matches. Germline loops: CDR1 SEHNR, CDR2 FQNEAQ (reference sequence). CDR3 sequence reads: CASSFSGRVYEQYF. The CDR3 bases are TGTGCCAGCAGCTTCAGCGGGAGGGTGTACGAGCAGTACTTC.

This clone was seen a few times. The chain couples TRBV5-4 to TRBJ2-2, with D perhaps TRBD1 (6 bases). Germline CDR1 reads SGHNT; CDR2 reads YYREEE (reference sequence). V was cut by 4 bases and J by 6 bases, with 10 bases left in between. The CDR3 contains 13 residues. The CDR3 DNA reads as TGTGCCAGCAGCCCCCCAGGGGCCGGGGAGCTGTTTTTT. This translates into CASSPPGAGELFF.

This clone was seen only a few times. The J gene is TRBJ1-2, the V gene TRBV7-9, with D unclear. V lost 9 bases and J 2 bases, leaving 13 bases between the germline ends. The CDR3 is 13 amino acids. Germline V lookup: CDR1 SEHNR, CDR2 FQNEAQ (reference sequence). For the CDR3, the DNA is TGTGCCAGTGAGGGAGGGAACAACTATGGCTACACCTTC. Encoded protein: CASEGGNNYGYTF.

V and J are TRBV5-1 and TRBJ2-5; 7 bases are shared with TRBD2. The CDR3 is 16 residues long. V lost 4 bases and J lost 5; bases outside the gene matches: 14. CDR1 is SGHRS, CDR2 YFSETQ, per germline. The CDR3 nucleotides read TGCGCCAGCAGCAACACCCCTAGCGGCCGCGGGGAGACCCAGTACTTC. Its translation is CASSNTPSGRGETQYF.

CDR3 in DNA: TGTGCCAGCAGCCGCCGGGGGGAGAGGGTCCATGAGCAGTACTTC. Translating gives CASSRRGERVHEQYF. The chain employs TRBV13 and TRBJ2-7; 7 bases line up with TRBD2. CDR1 and CDR2 from the germline V gene are PRHDT and FYEKMQ (reference sequence). J gave up 7 bases and V 5 bases, and 14 bases lay outside the gene matches. The CDR3 spans 15 residues.

The J gene is TRBJ1-5, the V gene TRBV29-1; 9 bases agree with TRBD1. V lost 5 bases, J lost 6 bases, and 8 bases stayed unmatched. This CDR3 has 14 residues. Germline V gives CDR1 SQVTM, CDR2 ANQGSEA. The CDR3: CSVRETGGFQPQHF. CDR3 nucleotides: TGCAGCGTTCGGGAGACAGGGGGTTTTCAGCCCCAGCATTTT.

Only a few counts were recorded for this clone. This chain uses TRBV2 with TRBJ1-4; maybe TRBD1 (5 bases). Germline CDR1 SNHLY, CDR2 FYNNEI. CDR3 length: 14 amino acids. V was clipped by 8 bases and J by 7 bases, with 17 bases between them. The CDR3 here is CASGRTTGGEKLFF. The CDR3 DNA is TGTGCCAGCGGACGGACCACCGGGGGTGAAAAACTGTTTTTT.

The rearrangement links TRBV5-4 to TRBJ2-3; 11 nucleotides match TRBD1. The V and J ends lost 4 bases and 4 bases, in that order; junction bases with no gene match: 5. This CDR3 is 15 amino acids long. CDR1 is SGHNT, CDR2 YYREEE, per germline (reference sequence). The CDR3 loop is CASSVRDRGSDTQYF. The CDR3 bases are TGTGCCAGCAGCGTCCGGGACAGGGGGTCAGATACGCAGTATTTT.

The V and J genes are TRBV9 and TRBJ2-1, with 10 nucleotides matching TRBD1. The CDR3 runs to 15 residues. Germline CDR1 reads SGDLS; CDR2 reads YYNGEE. The V gene end was trimmed by 3 bases and the J gene end by 5 bases; junction bases not matched to a gene: 5. The CDR3: CASSGDRGRNNEQFF. CDR3 DNA sequence: TGTGCCAGCAGCGGAGACAGGGGGCGAAACAATGAGCAGTTCTTC.

The chain uses TRBV5-1 and TRBJ2-5; D call uncertain. CDR1 and CDR2 from the germline V gene are SGHRS and YFSETQ. This CDR3 has 14 residues. Trimming removed 1 base at V and 4 bases at J, with 11 bases between. The CDR3 protein is CASSLLEAGETQYF. The CDR3, as DNA: TGCGCCAGCAGCTTGTTAGAAGCAGGAGAGACCCAGTACTTC.

The J gene is TRBJ2-7, the V gene TRBV27; possible D gene TRBD1, 6 bases. V was pared by 3 bases and J by 6 bases, with 12 bases between. This CDR3 spans 13 amino acids. Germline values: CDR1 MNHEY, CDR2 SMNVEV (reference sequence). CDR3 sequence reads: CASSFDRFSEQYF. The CDR3 DNA reads TGTGCCAGCAGTTTCGACAGGTTCTCCGAGCAGTACTTC.

This clone was seen only a few times. The V call is TRBV6-5, the J call TRBJ2-1, with TRBD2 identical over 14 bases. The CDR3 extends over 14 amino acids. Germline V gives CDR1 MNHEY, CDR2 SVGAGI. V dropped 6 bases and J dropped 10; count of bases not matched to a gene: 5. The CDR3 loop reads CASRRLAGGREQFF. The CDR3 coding sequence is TGTGCCAGCAGGCGACTAGCGGGGGGGAGGGAGCAGTTCTTC.

The chain employs TRBV29-1 and TRBJ1-1; 8 positions agree with TRBD1. The germline gives CDR1 SQVTM, CDR2 ANQGSEA. This CDR3 comprises 13 residues. J gave up 1 base and V 6 bases, and 4 bases lay outside the gene matches. The CDR3 DNA reads as TGCAGCGTGTCGGGACAGGCGAACACTGAAGCTTTCTTT. Translation gives CSVSGQANTEAFF.

The rearrangement joins TRBV7-6 to TRBJ2-1; no definite D call. There are 14 residues in the CDR3. V dropped 7 bases and J dropped 6 bases, with 16 bases sitting between them. Germline CDR1 is SGHVS and CDR2 is FNYEAQ. The CDR3 region is CASTLSVLSNEQFF. CDR3 nucleotide sequence: TGTGCCAGCACCCTGTCTGTCCTTTCCAATGAGCAGTTCTTC.

As for this clone: The germline gene is not matched at one end of the junction; a read error may be the cause. The chain employs TRBV28 and TRBJ1-2; D remains ambiguous. Germline CDR1 MDHEN, CDR2 SYDVKM. The CDR3 has 20 residues. CDR3 coding DNA: TGTGCCAGCAGTGTTTTTGCGGGCGTAATTGGAATAGGAGCTAACTATTGCTACACCTTC. Protein sequence: CASSVFAGVIGIGANYCYTF.

J is TRBJ2-1 and V is TRBV19, with a possible D match to TRBD2 (5 bases). The ends were cut back, 5 bases at V and 7 bases at J, with 18 bases in the middle. Germline CDR1 and CDR2: LNHDA and SQIVND (reference sequence). The CDR3 has 15 residues. The CDR3 sequence: CASSPQSQRRNEQFF. CDR3 DNA: TGTGCCAGTAGTCCCCAAAGCCAGCGGAGGAATGAGCAGTTCTTC.